This entry is about one TCR beta chain. Its antigen has not been determined. No much larger clonotype is one base removed from it; base qualities were not supplied. The record originates from a study of T cell repertoires in MIS-A myocarditis (dated by TCRdb to the early 2020s). The QIAamp DNA FFPE kit was used to extract genomic DNA from formalin-fixed paraffin-embedded autopsy tissue. TCRbeta CDR3 regions were amplified with the immunoSEQ bias-controlled multiplex PCR and sequenced at high throughput. The authors processed their data as follows. The immunoSEQ vendor pipeline collapsed and filtered CDR3 sequences to measure the abundance and frequency of each unique TCRbeta CDR3. Dominant CDR3 amino acid sequences were clustered with SARS-CoV-2-specific ImmuneCODE TCRbeta sequences by CD-HIT using a 90% global sequence identity threshold. Clones at frequencies from 0.1 to 1 were categorized as hyperexpanded, and clones at frequencies from 0.01 to 0.1 were categorized as large. For the dominant clones, CDR3 amino acid sequences and V and J gene assignments were confirmed with MiXCR. The R stringdist package was used to calculate Levenshtein distances between the patient clonotypes and the ImmuneCODE hits. The source is immuneACCESS, and TCRdb retained only in-frame sequences with V and J called. Part of the clones is not carried over; for the studies checked, unresolved V genes explain less than half of this, and the remainder is unexplained. V and J calls and clone size are given by that table; D and trimming were obtained from the DNA. The sample contains around 10,000 clones, 75% to 90% of them found a single time. Just over 2% of the sample goes to the ten largest clones.

V is reduced by 1 base and J by 4 bases, leaving a spacing of 5 bases between them. The germline V gene specifies SQVTM as CDR1 and ANQGSEA as CDR2. The CDR3 measures 11 amino acids from cysteine to phenylalanine. Only CDR3 DNA is held: 33 bases, read in frame from base 1. This chain is built from TRBV29-1 and TRBJ2-7; too little of a D gene remains to name it. Specimen: thoracic lymph node tissue obtained at autopsy. The source is a man between 18 and 29 years old with fulminant myocarditis from multisystem inflammatory syndrome in adults (MIS-A) after COVID-19. The DNA is as follows: TGCAGCGTTGAAGGGGAATACGAGCAGTACTTC. This yields the protein CSVEGEYEQYF.